This T cell receptor beta chain was sequenced for a study of T cells in Graves' hyperthyroidism and ophthalmopathy. Across the study: Peripheral blood was collected at initial diagnosis, before any treatment.

TCR beta CDR3 sequences were amplified from RNA transcripts. Carried out on the TCR CDR3, a first-round RT-PCR used the HTBI primer set. One entry per CDR3 protein results from TCRdb running MiXCR on the multiplex PCR reads. Of roughly 24,000 distinct CDR3 sequences detected, approximately 46% appear once; the ten largest clones hold about a tenth. Trimming took 7 bases from V and 6 from J; bases not matched to a gene: 11. Per the germline V gene, CDR1 is SGHNT and CDR2 is YENEEA. CDR3 length equals 14 residues. This clonotype was seen ten or more times. The chain recombines TRBV11-3 with TRBJ1-1; 7 bases are shared with TRBD1. The source material was blood. This TCR was sampled from a woman aged 25-40 years with Graves' hyperthyroidism. CDR3 bases: TGTGCCAGCACCAGAGACAGGGAGCGACCTGAAGCTTTCTTT. Protein product: CASTRDRERPEAFF.